This T cell receptor (beta chain) was recorded in a study of shared clonotypes between healthy human individuals. The CDR3 length is 16 residues. Germline V gene sequence: CDR1 SGHVS, CDR2 FNYEAQ. V lost 4 bases and J lost 4, with 17 bases in between. Sequencing used immunoSEQ multiplex PCR; TCRdb keeps in-frame clones, though not all of them. This table has over a million clones, more than 95% appearing once. The material sequenced was naive CD4+ T cells sorted from blood. The subset was: CD45RA+ positively selected. The clonotype originates from a young man in good health. The chain employs TRBV7-6 and TRBJ2-1; possibly TRBD1 or TRBD2 for D (5 bases each). In DNA form, the CDR3 reads TGTGCCAGCAGCTCTTCCGGGACCCTAACGTACAATGAGCAGTTCTTC. Amino acids: CASSSSGTLTYNEQFF.